The present T cell receptor beta chain was sequenced within a study of T-cell memory formation after mild COVID-19. It was 5'RACE with constant-segment primers that produced the TCR alpha and TCR beta cDNA libraries, which carried sample barcodes and UMIs. From the 5' RACE reads, TCRdb called clonotypes with MiXCR, one entry per CDR3 protein. The sample consists of under 200,000 distinct CDR3 sequences, around 10% of them appearing once. Germline values: CDR1 WSHSY, CDR2 SAAADI. Unmatched junction bases numbered 5, after V lost 9 bases and J lost 3 bases. The CDR3 totals 13 residues. Input material: PBMCs or a T cell subset sorted from them (not recorded which). The TCR was taken from a man aged 18 to 29 who had mild COVID-19 (a few samples of this study predate the infection). Cell type and time point are not known. The chain uses TRBV10-2 and TRBJ1-5; TRBD1 aligns across 7 bases. DNA for the CDR3: TGCGCCAGTAAGGGACAGATCAATCAGCCCCAGCATTTT. This sequence encodes CASKGQINQPQHF.